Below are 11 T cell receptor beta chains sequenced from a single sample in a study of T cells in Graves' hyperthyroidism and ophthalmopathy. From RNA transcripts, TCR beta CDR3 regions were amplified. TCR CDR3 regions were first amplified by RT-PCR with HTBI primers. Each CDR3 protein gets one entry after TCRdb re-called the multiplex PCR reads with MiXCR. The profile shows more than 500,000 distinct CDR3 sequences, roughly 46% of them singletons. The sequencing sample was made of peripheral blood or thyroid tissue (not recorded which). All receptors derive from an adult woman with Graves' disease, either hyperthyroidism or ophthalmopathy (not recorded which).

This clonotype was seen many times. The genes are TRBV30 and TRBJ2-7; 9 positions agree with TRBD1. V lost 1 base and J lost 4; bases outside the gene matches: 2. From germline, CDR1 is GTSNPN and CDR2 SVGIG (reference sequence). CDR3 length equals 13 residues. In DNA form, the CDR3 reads TGTGCCTGGAGTGCGGACAGGGGATACGAGCAGTACTTC. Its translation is CAWSADRGYEQYF.

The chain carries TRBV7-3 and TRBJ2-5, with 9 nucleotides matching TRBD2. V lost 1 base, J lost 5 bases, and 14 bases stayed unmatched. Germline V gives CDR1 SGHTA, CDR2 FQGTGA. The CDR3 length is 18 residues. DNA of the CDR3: TGTGCCAGCAGCTTAATAGCGGGGGCCGGTTTGGCCGGGGAGACCCAGTACTTC. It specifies CASSLIAGAGLAGETQYF.

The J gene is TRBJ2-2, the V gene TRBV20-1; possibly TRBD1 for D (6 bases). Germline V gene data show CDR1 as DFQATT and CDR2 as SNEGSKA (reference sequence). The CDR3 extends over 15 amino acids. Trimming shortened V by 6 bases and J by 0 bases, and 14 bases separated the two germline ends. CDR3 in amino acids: CSATETGPNTGELFF. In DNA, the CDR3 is TGCAGTGCAACTGAGACAGGTCCGAACACCGGGGAGCTGTTTTTT.

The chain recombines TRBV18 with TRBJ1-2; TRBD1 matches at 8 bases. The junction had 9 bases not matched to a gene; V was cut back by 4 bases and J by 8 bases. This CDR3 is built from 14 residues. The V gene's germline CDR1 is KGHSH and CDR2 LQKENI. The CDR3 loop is CASSRARTGNGYTF. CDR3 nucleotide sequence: TGTGCCAGCTCACGAGCGCGGACAGGGAACGGCTACACCTTC.

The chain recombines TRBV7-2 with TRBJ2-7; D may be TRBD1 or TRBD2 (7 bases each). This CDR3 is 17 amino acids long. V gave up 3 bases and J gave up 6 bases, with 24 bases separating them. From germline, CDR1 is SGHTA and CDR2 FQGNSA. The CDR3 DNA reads TGTGCCAGCAGCTTCAGTGGTGGGACAGCGGGGTCGGGCGAGCAGTACTTC. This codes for CASSFSGGTAGSGEQYF. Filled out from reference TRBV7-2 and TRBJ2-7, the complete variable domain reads GAGVSQSPSNKVTEKGKDVELRCDPISGHTALYWYRQSLGQGLEFLIYFQGNSAPDKSGLPSDRFSAERTGGSVSTLTIQRTQQEDSAVYLCASSFSGGTAGSGEQYFGPGTRLTVT.

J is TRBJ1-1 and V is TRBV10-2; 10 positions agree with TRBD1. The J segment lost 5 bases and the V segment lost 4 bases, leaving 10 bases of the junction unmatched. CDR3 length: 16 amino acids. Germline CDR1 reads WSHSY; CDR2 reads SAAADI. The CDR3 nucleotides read TGCGCCAGCAGTGCCCTCCCCGGACAGGGGGGAACTGAAGCTTTCTTT. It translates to CASSALPGQGGTEAFF.

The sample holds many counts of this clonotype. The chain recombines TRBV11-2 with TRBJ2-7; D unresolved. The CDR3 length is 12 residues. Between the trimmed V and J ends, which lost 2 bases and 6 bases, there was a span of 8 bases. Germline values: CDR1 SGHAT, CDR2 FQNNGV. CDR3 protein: CASSLSSAEQYF. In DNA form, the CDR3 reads TGTGCCAGCAGCTTATCGTCGGCCGAGCAGTACTTC.

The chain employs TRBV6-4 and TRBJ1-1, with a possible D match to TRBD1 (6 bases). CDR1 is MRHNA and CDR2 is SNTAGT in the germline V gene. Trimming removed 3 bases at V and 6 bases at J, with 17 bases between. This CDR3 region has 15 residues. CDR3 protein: CASSEARGGMAEAFF. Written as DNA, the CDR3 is TGTGCCAGCAGTGAAGCGAGGGGGGGTATGGCTGAAGCTTTCTTT.

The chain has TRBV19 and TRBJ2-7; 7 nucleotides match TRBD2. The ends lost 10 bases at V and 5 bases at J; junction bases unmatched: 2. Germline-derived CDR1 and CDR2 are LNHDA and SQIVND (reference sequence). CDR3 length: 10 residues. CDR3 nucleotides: TGTGCCACGGGAGGCAACGAGCAGTACTTC. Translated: CATGGNEQYF.

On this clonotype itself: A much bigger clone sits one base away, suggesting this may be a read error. The CDR3 region has the DNA TGTGCCCATGGCACCGGGGCGCTGTTTTTT. Protein: CAHGTGALFF. The V and J genes are TRBV28 and TRBJ2-2; D is perhaps TRBD1 or TRBD2 (5 bases each). CDR3 length equals 10 residues. Per germline, CDR1 MDHEN and CDR2 SYDVKM.

For the CDR3, the DNA is TGTGCCAGCAGCTCCCTGGACGTTAGCAATCAGCCCCAGCATTTT. It yields the protein CASSSLDVSNQPQHF. The rearrangement links TRBV7-2 to TRBJ1-5; no clear D. The CDR3 spans 15 residues. The V and J ends lost 4 bases and 0 bases respectively, with 10 bases between them. In germline, CDR1 is SGHTA, CDR2 FQGNSA. The whole variable domain, remainder taken from reference TRBV7-2 and TRBJ1-5, is GAGVSQSPSNKVTEKGKDVELRCDPISGHTALYWYRQSLGQGLEFLIYFQGNSAPDKSGLPSDRFSAERTGGSVSTLTIQRTQQEDSAVYLCASSSLDVSNQPQHFGDGTRLSIL.